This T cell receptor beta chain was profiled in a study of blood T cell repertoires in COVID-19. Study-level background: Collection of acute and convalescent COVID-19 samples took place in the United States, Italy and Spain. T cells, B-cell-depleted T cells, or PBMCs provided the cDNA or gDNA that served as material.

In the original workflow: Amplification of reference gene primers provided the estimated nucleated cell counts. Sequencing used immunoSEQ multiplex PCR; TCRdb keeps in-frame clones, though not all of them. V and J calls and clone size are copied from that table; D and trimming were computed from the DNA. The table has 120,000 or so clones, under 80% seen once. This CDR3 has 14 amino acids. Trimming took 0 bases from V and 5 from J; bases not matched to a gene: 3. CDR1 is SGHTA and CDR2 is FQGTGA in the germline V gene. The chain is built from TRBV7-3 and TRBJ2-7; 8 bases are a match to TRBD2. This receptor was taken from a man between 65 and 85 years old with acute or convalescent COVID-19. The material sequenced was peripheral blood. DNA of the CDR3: TGTGCCAGCAGCTTAACCGGGGGGGCCCACGAGCAGTACTTC. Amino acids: CASSLTGGAHEQYF.